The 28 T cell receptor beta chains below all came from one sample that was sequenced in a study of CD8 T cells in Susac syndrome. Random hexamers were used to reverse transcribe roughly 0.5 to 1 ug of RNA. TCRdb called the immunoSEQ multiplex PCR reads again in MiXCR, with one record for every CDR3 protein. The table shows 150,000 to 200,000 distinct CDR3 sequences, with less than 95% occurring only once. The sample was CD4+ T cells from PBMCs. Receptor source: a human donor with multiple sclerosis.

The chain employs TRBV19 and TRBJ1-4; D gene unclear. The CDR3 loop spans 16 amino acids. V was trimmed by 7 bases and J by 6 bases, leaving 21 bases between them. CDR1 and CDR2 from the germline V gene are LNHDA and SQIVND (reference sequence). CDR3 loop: CASTSTEGRSDEKLFF. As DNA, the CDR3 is TGTGCCAGTACATCGACGGAGGGAAGGTCGGATGAAAAACTGTTTTTT.

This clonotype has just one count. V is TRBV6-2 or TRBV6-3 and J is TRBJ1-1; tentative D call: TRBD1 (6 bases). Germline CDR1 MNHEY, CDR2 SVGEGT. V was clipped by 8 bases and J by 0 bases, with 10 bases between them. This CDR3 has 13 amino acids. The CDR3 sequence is CASHGQMNTEAFF. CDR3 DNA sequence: TGTGCCAGCCACGGACAGATGAACACTGAAGCTTTCTTT.

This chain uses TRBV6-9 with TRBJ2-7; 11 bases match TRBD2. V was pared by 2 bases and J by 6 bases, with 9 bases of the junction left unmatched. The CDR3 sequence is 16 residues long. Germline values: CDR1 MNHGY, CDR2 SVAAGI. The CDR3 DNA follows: TGTGCCAGCAGTTATGAACTAGCGGGAGTTTCTTCCGAGCAGTACTTC. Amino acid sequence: CASSYELAGVSSEQYF.

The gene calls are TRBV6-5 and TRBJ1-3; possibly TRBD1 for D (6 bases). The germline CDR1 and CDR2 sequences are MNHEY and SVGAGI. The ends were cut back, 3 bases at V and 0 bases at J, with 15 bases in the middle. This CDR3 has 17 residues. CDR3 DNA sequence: TGTGCCAGCAGTTATTCAGGGGTCCCTTACTCTGGAAACACCATATATTTT. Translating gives CASSYSGVPYSGNTIYF.

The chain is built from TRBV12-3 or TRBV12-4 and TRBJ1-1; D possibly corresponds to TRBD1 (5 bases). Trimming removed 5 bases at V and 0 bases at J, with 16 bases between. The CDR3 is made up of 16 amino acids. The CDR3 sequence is CASSPLMRGLNTEAFF. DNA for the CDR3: TGTGCCAGCAGTCCCCTTATGCGGGGACTGAACACTGAAGCTTTCTTT.

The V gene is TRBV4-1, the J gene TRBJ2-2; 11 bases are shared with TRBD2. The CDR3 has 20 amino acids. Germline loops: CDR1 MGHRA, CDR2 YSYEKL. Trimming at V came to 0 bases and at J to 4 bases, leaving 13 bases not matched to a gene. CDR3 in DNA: TGCGCCAGCAGCCAAGATACCCCCTTTAGCGGGAGGGCCCCCACCGGGGAGCTGTTTTTT. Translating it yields CASSQDTPFSGRAPTGELFF.

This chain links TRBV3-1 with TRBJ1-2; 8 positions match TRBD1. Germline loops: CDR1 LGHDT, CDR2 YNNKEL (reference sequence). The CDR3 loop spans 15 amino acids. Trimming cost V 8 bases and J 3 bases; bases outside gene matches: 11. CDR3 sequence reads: CASSLSGGPDYGYTF. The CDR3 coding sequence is TGTGCCAGCTCACTTTCAGGGGGCCCAGACTATGGCTACACCTTC.

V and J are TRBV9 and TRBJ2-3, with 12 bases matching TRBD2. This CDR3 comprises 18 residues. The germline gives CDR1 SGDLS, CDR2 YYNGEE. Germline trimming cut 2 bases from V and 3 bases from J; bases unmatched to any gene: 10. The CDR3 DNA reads TGTGCCAGCAGCGTCAGAGGGCTAGCGGGAGGGCCTACAGATACGCAGTATTTT. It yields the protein CASSVRGLAGGPTDTQYF.

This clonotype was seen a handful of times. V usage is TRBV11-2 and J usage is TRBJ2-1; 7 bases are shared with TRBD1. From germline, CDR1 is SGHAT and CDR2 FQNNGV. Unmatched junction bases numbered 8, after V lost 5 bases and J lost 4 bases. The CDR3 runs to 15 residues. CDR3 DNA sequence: TGTGCCAGCAGCCCCCGACAGGGATCATACAATGAGCAGTTCTTC. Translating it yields CASSPRQGSYNEQFF.

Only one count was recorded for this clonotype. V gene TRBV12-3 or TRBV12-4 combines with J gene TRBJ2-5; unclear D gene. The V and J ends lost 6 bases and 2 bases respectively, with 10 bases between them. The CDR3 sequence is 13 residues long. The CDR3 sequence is CASRDLDQETQYF. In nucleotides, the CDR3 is TGTGCCAGCAGAGACCTGGATCAAGAGACCCAGTACTTC.

The CDR3 loop reads CASSLALNEQYF. The DNA for the CDR3 is TGCGCCAGCAGCTTGGCCCTGAACGAGCAGTACTTC. This chain connects TRBV5-1 to TRBJ2-7; D ambiguous. This CDR3 region has 12 residues. Per the germline V gene, CDR1 is SGHRS and CDR2 is YFSETQ. The V and J ends lost 0 bases and 5 bases respectively, with 6 bases between them.

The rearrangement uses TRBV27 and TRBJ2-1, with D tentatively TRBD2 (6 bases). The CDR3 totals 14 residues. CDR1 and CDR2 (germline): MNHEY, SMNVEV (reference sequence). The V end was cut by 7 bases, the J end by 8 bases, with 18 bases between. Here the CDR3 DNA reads TGTGCCAGCAACAGGCGGGGTCCCTTCGATGAGCAGTTCTTC. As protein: CASNRRGPFDEQFF.

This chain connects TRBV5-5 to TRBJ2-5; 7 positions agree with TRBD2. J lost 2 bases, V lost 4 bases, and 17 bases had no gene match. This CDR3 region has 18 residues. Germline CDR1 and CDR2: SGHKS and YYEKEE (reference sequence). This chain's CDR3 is CASSRRTGDGGTQETQYF. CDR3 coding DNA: TGTGCCAGCAGCCGCCGGACGGGGGACGGGGGGACTCAAGAGACCCAGTACTTC.

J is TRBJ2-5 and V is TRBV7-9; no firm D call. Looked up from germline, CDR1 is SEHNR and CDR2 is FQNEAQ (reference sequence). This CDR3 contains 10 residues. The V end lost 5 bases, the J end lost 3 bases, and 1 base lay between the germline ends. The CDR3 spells CASSKETQYF. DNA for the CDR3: TGTGCCAGCAGCAAAGAGACCCAGTACTTC.

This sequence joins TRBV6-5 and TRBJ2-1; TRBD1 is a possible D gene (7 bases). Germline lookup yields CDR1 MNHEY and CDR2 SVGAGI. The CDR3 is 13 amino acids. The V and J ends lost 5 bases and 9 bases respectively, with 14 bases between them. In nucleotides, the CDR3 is TGTGCCAGCAGTAAGCTGCAGGGGGGTGAGCAGTTCTTC. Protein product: CASSKLQGGEQFF.

CDR3 protein: CSARVSLEQPQHF. In DNA, the CDR3 is TGCAGTGCTAGAGTATCGTTGGAACAGCCCCAGCATTTT. The V call is TRBV20-1, the J call TRBJ1-5; D is ambiguous. V was clipped by 1 base and J by 7 bases, with 11 bases between them. Per the germline V gene, CDR1 is DFQATT and CDR2 is SNEGSKA (reference sequence). The CDR3 has 13 residues.

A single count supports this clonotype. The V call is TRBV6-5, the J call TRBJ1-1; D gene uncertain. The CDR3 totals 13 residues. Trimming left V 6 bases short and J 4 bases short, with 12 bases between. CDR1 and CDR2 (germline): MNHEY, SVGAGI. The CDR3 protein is CASSLTVGTEAFF. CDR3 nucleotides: TGTGCCAGCAGCTTAACAGTGGGCACTGAAGCTTTCTTT.

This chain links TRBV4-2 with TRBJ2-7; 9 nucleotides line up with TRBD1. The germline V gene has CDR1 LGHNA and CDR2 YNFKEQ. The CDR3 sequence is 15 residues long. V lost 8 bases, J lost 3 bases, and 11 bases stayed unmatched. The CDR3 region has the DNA TGTGCCAGCGCTCGTTTGGGACAGGGAAACTACGAGCAGTACTTC. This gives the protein CASARLGQGNYEQYF.

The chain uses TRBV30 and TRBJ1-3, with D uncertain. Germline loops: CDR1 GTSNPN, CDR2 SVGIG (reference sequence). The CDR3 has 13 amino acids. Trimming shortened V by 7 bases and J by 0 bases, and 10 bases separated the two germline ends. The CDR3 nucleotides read TGTGCCTACGACCCTAACTCTGGAAACACCATATATTTT. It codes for CAYDPNSGNTIYF.

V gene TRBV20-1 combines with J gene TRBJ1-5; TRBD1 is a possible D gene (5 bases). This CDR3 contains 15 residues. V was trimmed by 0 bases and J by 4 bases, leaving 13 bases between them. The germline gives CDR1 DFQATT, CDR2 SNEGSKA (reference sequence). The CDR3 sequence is CSARDSGAWNQPQHF. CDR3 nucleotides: TGCAGTGCTAGAGATAGCGGGGCGTGGAATCAGCCCCAGCATTTT.

The CDR3 sequence: CASRGQGASNTEAFF. The CDR3 region has the DNA TGTGCCAGCAGGGGACAGGGGGCCTCTAACACTGAAGCTTTCTTT. The chain couples TRBV2 to TRBJ1-1; 12 bases map to TRBD1. The CDR3 loop spans 15 amino acids. V shed 6 bases, J shed 2 bases, and the junction held 4 bases outside the gene matches. Germline assignment: CDR1 SNHLY and CDR2 FYNNEI. Looking up the rest from reference TRBV2 and TRBJ1-1 gives the full variable domain: EPEVTQTPSHQVTQMGQEVILRCVPISNHLYFYWYRQILGQKVEFLVSFYNNEISEKSEIFDDQFSVERPDGSNFTLKIRSTKLEDSAMYFCASRGQGASNTEAFFGQGTRLTVV.

CDR3 protein: CASSQDPGQGSKLFF. In DNA form, the CDR3 reads TGCGCCAGCAGCCAGGATCCGGGACAGGGAAGTAAACTGTTTTTT. The genes are TRBV4-1 and TRBJ1-4; 9 bases are shared with TRBD1. This CDR3 spans 15 amino acids. The V gene's germline CDR1 is MGHRA and CDR2 YSYEKL. Trimming took 3 bases from V and 11 from J; bases not matched to a gene: 10.

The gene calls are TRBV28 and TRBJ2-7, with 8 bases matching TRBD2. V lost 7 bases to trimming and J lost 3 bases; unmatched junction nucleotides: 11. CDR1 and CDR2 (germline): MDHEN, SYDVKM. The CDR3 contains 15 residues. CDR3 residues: CASMRGLAGIYEQYF. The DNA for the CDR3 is TGTGCCAGCATGCGAGGACTAGCAGGTATCTACGAGCAGTACTTC.

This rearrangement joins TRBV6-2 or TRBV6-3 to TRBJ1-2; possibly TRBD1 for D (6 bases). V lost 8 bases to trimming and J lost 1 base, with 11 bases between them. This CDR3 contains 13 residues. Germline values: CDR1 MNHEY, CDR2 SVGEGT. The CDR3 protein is CASRQDLNYGYTF. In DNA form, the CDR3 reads TGTGCCAGCCGACAGGATCTTAACTATGGCTACACCTTC.

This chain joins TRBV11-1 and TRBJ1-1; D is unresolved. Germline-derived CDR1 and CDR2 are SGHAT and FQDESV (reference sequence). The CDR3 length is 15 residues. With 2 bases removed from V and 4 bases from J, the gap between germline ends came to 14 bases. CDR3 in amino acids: CASSLYGVAGTEAFF. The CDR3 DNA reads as TGTGCCAGCAGCTTATATGGGGTAGCGGGCACTGAAGCTTTCTTT. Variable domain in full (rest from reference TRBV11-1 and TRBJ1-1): EAEVAQSPRYKITEKSQAVAFWCDPISGHATLYWYRQILGQGPELLVQFQDESVVDDSQLPKDRFSAERLKGVDSTLKIQPAELGDSAMYLCASSLYGVAGTEAFFGQGTRLTVV.

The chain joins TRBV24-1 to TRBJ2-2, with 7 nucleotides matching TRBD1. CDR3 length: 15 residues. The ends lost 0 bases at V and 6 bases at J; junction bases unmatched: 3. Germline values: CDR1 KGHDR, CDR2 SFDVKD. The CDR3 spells CATSDLSTGAGELFF. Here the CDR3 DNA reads TGTGCCACCAGTGATTTGTCCACAGGGGCCGGGGAGCTGTTTTTT.

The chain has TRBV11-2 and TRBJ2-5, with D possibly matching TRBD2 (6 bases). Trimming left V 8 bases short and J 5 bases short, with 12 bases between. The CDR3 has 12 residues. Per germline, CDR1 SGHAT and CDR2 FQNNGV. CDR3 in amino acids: CASVGGRETQYF. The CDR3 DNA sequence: TGTGCCAGCGTGGGGGGTCGGGAGACCCAGTACTTC.

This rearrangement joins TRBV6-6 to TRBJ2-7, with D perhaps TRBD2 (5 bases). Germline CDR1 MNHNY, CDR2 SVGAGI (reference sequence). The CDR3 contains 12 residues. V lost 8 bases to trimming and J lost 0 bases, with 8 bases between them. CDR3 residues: CASGRSSYEQYF. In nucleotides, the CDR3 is TGTGCCAGCGGGAGATCCTCCTACGAGCAGTACTTC.